This TCR beta chain was sequenced for a study of human T cells and chemical hapten exposure. As for the study in general: Patch tests containing 0.01% DPC, applied to the upper back, were read at 6 days. Study-wide findings and caveats: The study found that DPC sensitization did not change TCRs above 1 in 1000 frequency.

This clonotype was counted ten times or more. What it binds is unknown. CDR1 and CDR2 from the germline V gene are SGHRS and YFSETQ. This CDR3 spans 15 amino acids. The V segment lost 3 bases and the J segment 6 bases; nucleotides outside the gene matches: 7. TCRdb re-called the RACE reads through MiXCR, storing one row per CDR3 protein. The table includes around 260,000 distinct CDR3 sequences, approximately 8.6% detected once. Time point of the sample: pre-sensitization, week 0. Treatment in this sample: therapeutic diphenylcyclopropenone sensitization with weekly scalp DPC. Unfractionated whole blood yielded total RNA.

The sequence derives from a woman in her thirties or forties with alopecia areata. Some clones in this sample may be carry-over from other donors' samples. The rearrangement links TRBV5-1 to TRBJ2-3; 10 nucleotides match TRBD2. Source: whole blood, taken in connection with sensitization to the hapten diphenylcyclopropenone (DPC). The CDR3 region is CASSSGLAEGDTQYF. The CDR3 DNA follows: TGCGCCAGCAGCTCCGGACTAGCGGAGGGGGATACGCAGTATTTT.